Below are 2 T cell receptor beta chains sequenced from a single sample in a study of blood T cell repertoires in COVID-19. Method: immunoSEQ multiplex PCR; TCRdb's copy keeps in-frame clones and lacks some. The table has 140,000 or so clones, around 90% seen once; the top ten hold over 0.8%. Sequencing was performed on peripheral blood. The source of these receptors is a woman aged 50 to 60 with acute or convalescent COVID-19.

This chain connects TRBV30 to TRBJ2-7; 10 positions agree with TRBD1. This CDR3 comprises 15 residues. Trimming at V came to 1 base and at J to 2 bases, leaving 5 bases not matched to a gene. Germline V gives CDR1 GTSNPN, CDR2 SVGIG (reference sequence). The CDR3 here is CAWSDEGQGPYEQYF. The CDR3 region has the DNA TGTGCCTGGAGTGATGAGGGACAGGGGCCCTACGAGCAGTACTTC.

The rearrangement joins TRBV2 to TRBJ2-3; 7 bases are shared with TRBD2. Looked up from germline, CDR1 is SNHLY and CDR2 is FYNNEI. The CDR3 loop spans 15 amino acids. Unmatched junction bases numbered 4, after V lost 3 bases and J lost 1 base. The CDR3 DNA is TGTGCCAGCAGTGAGGGGGGGGAGGGCACAGATACGCAGTATTTT. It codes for CASSEGGEGTDTQYF.